A single sample is the source of the 26 T cell receptor beta chains below, sequenced in a study of blood T cell repertoires in COVID-19. Assay used: immunoSEQ multiplex PCR; TCRdb lists only in-frame clones, some missing. The repertoire includes approximately 94,000 clones, about 85% of them detected once, and 10% to 15% sits in the top ten. The sample consisted of peripheral blood. The receptors come from a man aged 45-65 years with active or convalescent COVID-19.

The chain uses TRBV5-1 and TRBJ1-1, with TRBD1 matching 7 bases. This CDR3 has 14 residues. Unmatched junction bases numbered 9, after V lost 4 bases and J lost 6 bases. Per the germline V gene, CDR1 is SGHRS and CDR2 is YFSETQ. The CDR3 here is CASSPLEGASEAFF. The CDR3 region has the DNA TGCGCCAGCAGCCCGTTGGAGGGGGCATCTGAAGCTTTCTTT.

This clone was picked up a small number of times. This chain joins TRBV5-4 and TRBJ2-5; the D gene is possibly TRBD2 (5 bases). Germline CDR1 reads SGHNT; CDR2 reads YYREEE (reference sequence). This CDR3 region has 15 residues. Trimming took off 6 bases at V and 5 bases at J, with 20 bases between the two ends. CDR3 nucleotides: TGTGCCAGCACTGGGAGTGGGAAGGAGTACGAGACCCAGTACTTC. Translated: CASTGSGKEYETQYF. Combining the CDR3 with reference TRBV5-4 and TRBJ2-5 gives the whole variable domain ETGVTQSPTHLIKTRGQQVTLRCSSQSGHNTVSWYQQALGQGPQFIFQYYREEENGRGNFPPRFSGLQFPNYSSELNVNALELDDSALYLCASTGSGKEYETQYFGPGTRLLVL.

The V and J genes are TRBV5-4 and TRBJ2-5, with D possibly being TRBD2 (6 bases). V was trimmed by 8 bases and J by 5 bases, leaving 19 bases between them. Germline V gene sequence: CDR1 SGHNT, CDR2 YYREEE (reference sequence). The CDR3 spans 14 residues. CDR3 coding DNA: TGTGCCAGTTCCCTTGTAGGAGGGCCGGAGACCCAGTACTTC. Amino acid sequence: CASSLVGGPETQYF.

This clone came up many times. The chain uses TRBV15 and TRBJ1-2; D remains ambiguous. The V and J ends lost 1 base and 3 bases respectively, with 12 bases between them. This CDR3 is built from 15 residues. CDR1 LNHNV and CDR2 YYDKDF come from the germline V gene (reference sequence). The CDR3 here is CATSRVPTPDYGYTF. The CDR3 coding sequence is TGTGCCACCAGCAGAGTCCCGACTCCCGACTATGGCTACACCTTC. Full variable domain (missing parts from reference TRBV15 and TRBJ1-2): DAMVIQNPRYQVTQFGKPVTLSCSQTLNHNVMYWYQQKSSQAPKLLFHYYDKDFNNEADTPDNFQSRRPNTSFCFLDIRSPGLGDTAMYLCATSRVPTPDYGYTFGSGTRLTVV.

The sample holds one count of this clone. The rearrangement links TRBV11-2 to TRBJ2-7; 10 bases are shared with TRBD2. The trim removed 4 bases at V and 6 bases at J, leaving 3 bases unmatched. Per germline, CDR1 SGHAT and CDR2 FQNNGV. This CDR3 has 13 residues. The CDR3 here is CASSSKREGEQYF. CDR3 in DNA: TGTGCCAGCAGCTCAAAGCGGGAGGGCGAGCAGTACTTC.

This chain joins TRBV20-1 and TRBJ1-2, with a tentative D call TRBD1 (6 bases). The CDR3 contains 13 residues. The germline gives CDR1 DFQATT, CDR2 SNEGSKA (reference sequence). V was cut by 3 bases and J by 2 bases, with 10 bases left in between. Written as DNA, the CDR3 is TGCAGTGCTAGTCAAACAGGGAACTATGGCTACACCTTC. Translated, it gives CSASQTGNYGYTF.

This chain uses TRBV9 with TRBJ2-7; 9 nucleotides agree with TRBD2. Looked up from germline, CDR1 is SGDLS and CDR2 is YYNGEE. The V and J ends lost 6 bases and 2 bases, in that order; junction bases with no gene match: 6. The CDR3 consists of 14 residues. Here the CDR3 reads CASTKREDPYEQYF. The CDR3, as DNA: TGTGCCAGCACTAAGCGGGAGGATCCCTACGAGCAGTACTTC.

The chain employs TRBV29-1 and TRBJ1-5; 7 positions agree with TRBD1. The V and J ends lost 6 bases and 5 bases, in that order; junction bases with no gene match: 7. Germline values: CDR1 SQVTM, CDR2 ANQGSEA. This CDR3 contains 13 residues. CDR3 loop: CSVSDRVDQPQHF. The CDR3 DNA reads TGCAGCGTGTCCGACAGGGTGGATCAGCCCCAGCATTTT.

The chain carries TRBV9 and TRBJ1-2, with 9 bases lining up with TRBD1. The junction had 16 bases not matched to a gene; V was cut back by 5 bases and J by 8 bases. Germline assignment: CDR1 SGDLS and CDR2 YYNGEE. The CDR3 has 16 amino acids. The CDR3 is CASRTAPGQGKGGYTF. DNA for the CDR3: TGTGCCAGCAGAACTGCCCCGGGACAGGGAAAAGGGGGCTACACCTTC. The full variable domain, rest sourced from reference TRBV9 and TRBJ1-2, is DSGVTQTPKHLITATGQRVTLRCSPRSGDLSVYWYQQSLDQGLQFLIQYYNGEERAKGNILERFSAQQFPDLHSELNLSSLELGDSALYFCASRTAPGQGKGGYTFGSGTRLTVV.

The CDR3 protein is CSASYPNEQFF. CDR3 in DNA: TGCAGTGCTAGCTACCCCAATGAGCAGTTCTTC. The chain recombines TRBV20-1 with TRBJ2-1; D unresolved. The V end was cut by 3 bases, the J end by 6 bases, with 6 bases between. This CDR3 has 11 residues. The germline V gene has CDR1 DFQATT and CDR2 SNEGSKA (reference sequence).

V and J are TRBV7-2 and TRBJ1-2; D is uncertain. Germline CDR1 SGHTA, CDR2 FQGNSA. This CDR3 comprises 13 residues. Trimming stripped 3 bases from V and 8 bases from J, with 13 bases between. In nucleotides, the CDR3 is TGTGCCAGCAGCTTCTGGGAGGCGGGGGGCTACACCTTC. As protein: CASSFWEAGGYTF.

The rearrangement links TRBV6-5 to TRBJ1-1, with 7 positions matching TRBD1. In germline, CDR1 is MNHEY, CDR2 SVGAGI. The V gene end was trimmed by 8 bases and the J gene end by 5 bases; junction bases not matched to a gene: 11. The CDR3 runs 14 residues. The CDR3 region is CASGKGTVGTEAFF. DNA for the CDR3: TGTGCCAGCGGGAAGGGGACAGTAGGAACTGAAGCTTTCTTT.

The rearrangement links TRBV6-5 to TRBJ2-3, with a possible D match to TRBD2 (6 bases). In germline, CDR1 is MNHEY, CDR2 SVGAGI. V gave up 0 bases and J gave up 9 bases, with 13 bases separating them. This CDR3 spans 14 amino acids. The CDR3 reads CASSYSVGGATQYF. The CDR3 DNA is TGTGCCAGCAGTTACTCCGTCGGAGGGGCGACGCAGTATTTT.

This clone was seen only a few times. V usage is TRBV5-1 and J usage is TRBJ1-1; TRBD1 is a possible D gene (6 bases). CDR1 is SGHRS, CDR2 YFSETQ, per germline. The CDR3 loop spans 13 amino acids. Trimming took off 4 bases at V and 8 bases at J, with 15 bases between the two ends. CDR3 in amino acids: CASSEAGQLEAFF. CDR3 sequence (DNA): TGCGCCAGCAGCGAAGCCGGACAGCTAGAAGCTTTCTTT.

The V call is TRBV7-2, the J call TRBJ1-5; D perhaps matches TRBD1 (6 bases). CDR1 is SGHTA and CDR2 is FQGNSA in the germline V gene. V was cut by 3 bases and J by 3 bases, with 12 bases left in between. This CDR3 spans 15 amino acids. CDR3 DNA sequence: TGTGCCAGCAGCTTTCAGACAGGCAACAATCAGCCCCAGCATTTT. Encoded protein: CASSFQTGNNQPQHF.

V and J are TRBV2 and TRBJ2-5; 7 bases align to TRBD1. V lost 7 bases and J lost 3; bases outside the gene matches: 8. The CDR3 covers 14 residues. The germline gives CDR1 SNHLY, CDR2 FYNNEI. The DNA for the CDR3 is TGTGCCAGCAATAGACAGGGTCGAGAAGAGACCCAGTACTTC. Amino acids: CASNRQGREETQYF.

Turning to this clone: Other DNA sequences of this sample code for an identical CDR3. The chain has TRBV3-1 (or the pseudogene TRBV3-2) and TRBJ2-7; 9 nucleotides line up with TRBD2. The CDR3 sequence is 15 residues long. Germline-derived CDR1 and CDR2 are LGHDT and YNNKEL (reference sequence). J lost 0 bases, V lost 3 bases, and 3 bases had no gene match. CDR3 amino acids: CASSHLAGSSYEQYF. CDR3 DNA sequence: TGTGCCAGCAGCCACCTAGCGGGATCCTCCTACGAGCAGTACTTC.

The chain joins TRBV4-1 to TRBJ2-5; 7 nucleotides agree with TRBD1. The CDR3 runs 13 residues. Trimming at V came to 6 bases and at J to 3 bases, leaving 4 bases not matched to a gene. Germline CDR1 and CDR2: MGHRA and YSYEKL. The CDR3 bases are TGCGCCAGCAGTCCAGGGGGTAAAGAGACCCAGTACTTC. Translated, it gives CASSPGGKETQYF.

The chain has TRBV27 and TRBJ1-5; TRBD1 matches 7 bases. The CDR3 length is 13 residues. After removal of 1 base from V and 6 bases from J, the junction contained 0 bases not matched to a gene. The germline V gene has CDR1 MNHEY and CDR2 SMNVEV (reference sequence). CDR3 region: CASSLYRGQPQHF. In nucleotides, the CDR3 is TGTGCCAGCAGTTTATACAGGGGTCAGCCCCAGCATTTT.

The chain recombines TRBV20-1 with TRBJ2-2; D not certain. CDR3 length: 13 amino acids. V lost 3 bases to trimming and J lost 5 bases, with 10 bases between them. Germline loops: CDR1 DFQATT, CDR2 SNEGSKA (reference sequence). The CDR3 spells CSASNVGTGELFF. The CDR3 coding sequence is TGCAGTGCTAGTAATGTCGGTACCGGGGAGCTGTTTTTT.

The rearrangement uses TRBV9 and TRBJ1-4, with D possibly matching TRBD1 (6 bases). Germline CDR1 is SGDLS and CDR2 is YYNGEE. Trimming took off 4 bases at V and 6 bases at J, with 19 bases between the two ends. The CDR3 is 16 residues long. The CDR3 region is CASSRTAGVLDEKLFF. CDR3 nucleotides: TGTGCCAGCAGCCGTACGGCAGGGGTTCTTGATGAAAAACTGTTTTTT.

In DNA, the CDR3 is TGTGCCAGCAGCCCCAGAGTGGGACAGGGGAATGAAAAACTGTTTTTT. Its translation is CASSPRVGQGNEKLFF. The gene calls are TRBV9 and TRBJ1-4, with 10 nucleotides matching TRBD1. Trimming cost V 4 bases and J 5 bases; bases outside gene matches: 8. Germline CDR1 SGDLS, CDR2 YYNGEE. The CDR3 runs to 16 residues.

CDR3 amino acids: CASSLRGVRYGYTF. The CDR3 DNA reads TGTGCCAGCAGCTTACGGGGGGTGAGATATGGCTACACCTTC. The chain links TRBV13 to TRBJ1-2; maybe TRBD1 (5 bases). V was clipped by 2 bases and J by 5 bases, with 12 bases between them. The CDR3 covers 14 residues. The germline gives CDR1 PRHDT, CDR2 FYEKMQ (reference sequence). Drawing the rest from reference TRBV13 and TRBJ1-2, the complete variable domain is AAGVIQSPRHLIKEKRETATLKCYPIPRHDTVYWYQQGPGQDPQFLISFYEKMQSDKGSIPDRFSAQQFSDYHSELNMSSLELGDSALYFCASSLRGVRYGYTFGSGTRLTVV.

The chain has TRBV24-1 and TRBJ2-1, with 13 bases matching TRBD2. J lost 5 bases, V lost 4 bases, and 13 bases had no gene match. Germline assignment: CDR1 KGHDR and CDR2 SFDVKD. The CDR3 has 19 residues. The CDR3 DNA follows: TGTGCCACCAGTGACCATCCCCCCCCGACTAGCGGGAGGCACAATGAGCAGTTCTTC. Residues: CATSDHPPPTSGRHNEQFF.

V gene TRBV5-1 combines with J gene TRBJ2-7; weak D call: TRBD2 (5 bases). Germline values: CDR1 SGHRS, CDR2 YFSETQ. Trimming took off 0 bases at V and 5 bases at J, with 21 bases between the two ends. The CDR3 contains 17 residues. This CDR3 reads CASSLVEGRAGFHEQYF. The DNA of the CDR3 is TGCGCCAGCAGCTTGGTCGAAGGGCGGGCTGGTTTCCACGAGCAGTACTTC. The full variable domain, rest sourced from reference TRBV5-1 and TRBJ2-7, is KAGVTQTPRYLIKTRGQQVTLSCSPISGHRSVSWYQQTPGQGLQFLFEYFSETQRNKGNFPGRFSGRQFSNSRSEMNVSTLELGDSALYLCASSLVEGRAGFHEQYFGPGTRLTVT.

The sample holds one count of this clone. The chain is built from TRBV3-1 (or the pseudogene TRBV3-2) and TRBJ1-6; D gene ambiguous. Germline assignment: CDR1 LGHDT and CDR2 YNNKEL (reference sequence). Trimming pared 5 bases from V and 7 bases from J, leaving 9 bases between. The CDR3 extends over 13 amino acids. As DNA, the CDR3 is TGTGCCAGCAGCAATGCCAGGAATTCACCCCTCCACTTT. Translation gives CASSNARNSPLHF.